The TCR beta chain under discussion was sequenced for a study of post-analysis software for immune sequencing data. Whole-study context: The courses of disease that were included comprised relapsing-remitting, secondary progressive and progressive-relapsing multiple sclerosis. Overall study findings and caveats: Versus controls, multiple sclerosis patients showed significantly lower diversity (normalized Chao1). Strong co-clustering by F measure linked samples that shared a preparation batch. When patients were compared with controls, 4 or 5 TRBV segments were more frequent, TRBV5-6, TRBV5-1 and TRBV20-1 among them.

Prepared TCR beta cDNA libraries contained unique molecular identifiers. Via MiXCR, TCRdb re-called the PCR reads, giving one row per CDR3 protein. There are roughly 620,000 distinct CDR3 sequences in the sample; roughly 40% occur only once, and under 2% lies in the top ten. This clonotype occurred a few times. Its antigen is undetermined. The trim removed 5 bases at V and 1 base at J, leaving 7 bases unmatched. This CDR3 has 16 amino acids. Germline V lookup: CDR1 SGHVS, CDR2 FQNEAQ. The rearrangement uses TRBV7-8 and TRBJ1-1; 10 nucleotides agree with TRBD1. The sequencing sample was made of blood. The clonotype was recovered from a girl aged 5-17 years with multiple sclerosis. CDR3 protein: CASSLRDRGSNTEAFF. The CDR3, as DNA: TGTGCCAGCAGCCTCCGGGACAGGGGATCGAACACTGAAGCTTTCTTT.